One sample yielded the 10 T cell receptor beta chains listed below, sequenced in a study of glioma-infiltrating T cells after dendritic cell vaccination. Sequencing was performed with immunoSEQ multiplex PCR; in TCRdb, only in-frame clones are kept and a portion is missing. The sample lists about 32,000 clones, 90% seen once, with roughly 2.3% in the top ten. This specimen consisted of blood, obtained before dendritic cell vaccination. The receptor source for this set is a human donor with glioblastoma.

J is TRBJ2-2 and V is TRBV6-5; a possible D gene is TRBD1 (5 bases). V lost 0 bases and J lost 5, with 13 bases in between. The CDR3 totals 16 residues. Germline V gene sequence: CDR1 MNHEY, CDR2 SVGAGI. The DNA of the CDR3 is TGTGCCAGCAGTTACTCGGGCAGGGTACGAACCGGGGAGCTGTTTTTT. Its protein product is CASSYSGRVRTGELFF.

V is TRBV6-1 and J is TRBJ2-7, with D unclear. The CDR3 runs to 12 residues. Per germline, CDR1 MNHNS and CDR2 SASEGT. With 2 bases removed from V and 0 bases from J, the gap between germline ends came to 2 bases. The CDR3 sequence is CASSEHSYEQYF. In DNA, the CDR3 is TGTGCCAGCAGTGAACACTCCTACGAGCAGTACTTC.

This chain links TRBV11-2 with TRBJ2-2, with a possible D match to TRBD2 (7 bases). Trimming shortened V by 2 bases and J by 8 bases, and 15 bases separated the two germline ends. The germline CDR1 and CDR2 sequences are SGHAT and FQNNGV. This CDR3 is built from 15 residues. In DNA, the CDR3 is TGTGCCAGCAGCTTATCCCGCGGGGGCAAGGGGGAGCTGTTTTTT. Translation gives CASSLSRGGKGELFF.

This sequence joins TRBV5-1 and TRBJ1-1; perhaps TRBD1 as D (6 bases). The CDR3 runs to 14 residues. V gave up 1 base and J gave up 4 bases, with 11 bases separating them. Germline values: CDR1 SGHRS, CDR2 YFSETQ. Here the CDR3 DNA reads TGCGCCAGCAGCTTGCCCGGGACACTCACTGAAGCTTTCTTT. Its translation is CASSLPGTLTEAFF.

The rearrangement joins TRBV30 to TRBJ1-5; D possibly corresponds to TRBD1 (5 bases). The CDR3 totals 14 residues. Germline values: CDR1 GTSNPN, CDR2 SVGIG (reference sequence). V was pared by 1 base and J by 1 base, with 8 bases between. The CDR3 DNA is TGTGCCTGGAGTGGGACACTGAGCAATCAGCCCCAGCATTTT. Translated, it gives CAWSGTLSNQPQHF.

The V and J genes are TRBV5-6 and TRBJ1-1; D might be TRBD1 (6 bases). V lost 3 bases and J lost 10, with 16 bases in between. This CDR3 is built from 13 residues. Germline-derived CDR1 and CDR2 are SGHDT and YYEEEE. In DNA, the CDR3 is TGTGCCAGCAGCTCCTGGGGGCGTTTCGGAGCTTTCTTT. This gives the protein CASSSWGRFGAFF.

The chain links TRBV30 to TRBJ1-1, with a tentative D call TRBD1 (5 bases). The germline V and J ends were trimmed by 3 bases and 4 bases, with 12 bases remaining between them. Germline V gene data show CDR1 as GTSNPN and CDR2 as SVGIG (reference sequence). CDR3 length: 13 amino acids. The CDR3 coding sequence is TGTGCCTGGAGGGGGCAGTTTGGCACTGAAGCTTTCTTT. It specifies CAWRGQFGTEAFF.

The chain combines TRBV6-6 with TRBJ2-3; 9 nucleotides agree with TRBD2. This CDR3 contains 16 residues. CDR1 and CDR2 (germline): MNHNY, SVGAGI (reference sequence). The V segment lost 6 bases and the J segment 0 bases; nucleotides outside the gene matches: 7. Here the CDR3 reads CASSTIAGASTDTQYF. In DNA, the CDR3 is TGTGCCAGCAGCACCATAGCGGGGGCGAGCACAGATACGCAGTATTTT.

This clone was recorded once. The gene calls are TRBV6-5 and TRBJ2-3, with 8 bases lining up with TRBD2. Germline CDR1 and CDR2: MNHEY and SVGAGI. J was trimmed by 5 bases and V by 6 bases; bases with no gene match: 7. The CDR3 runs 14 residues. The CDR3 region is CASRPGGSRDTQYF. The DNA for the CDR3 is TGTGCCAGCAGGCCGGGGGGGTCCCGAGATACGCAGTATTTT.

This rearrangement joins TRBV6-5 to TRBJ2-1; D possibly corresponds to TRBD2 (5 bases). The CDR3 totals 15 residues. Trimming cost V 0 bases and J 3 bases, with 9 bases left between them. From germline, CDR1 is MNHEY and CDR2 SVGAGI. In DNA form, the CDR3 reads TGTGCCAGCAGTTACTCGGAGCGGAGCTACAATGAGCAGTTCTTC. It encodes CASSYSERSYNEQFF.